Each of the 2 T cell receptor beta chains below was sequenced from the same sample in a study of blood T cell repertoires in COVID-19 (dated by TCRdb to 2018 to 2021). Library creation used the immunoSEQ multiplex PCR assay. TCRdb mirrors the immuneACCESS table, restricted to in-frame sequences. Some clones are absent from its copies; in checked studies, under half trace to an unresolved V gene, and the reason for the others is unknown. The sample includes about 440,000 clones, with less than 95% observed a single time. The ten largest clones add up to less than 0.75% of the sample. The sequenced sample was PBMCs or T cells enriched from blood (not recorded which). The origin of the receptors is a man aged 18 to 29 who had recovered from COVID-19.

The chain carries TRBV3-1 (or the pseudogene TRBV3-2) and TRBJ1-2; D is undetermined. Germline loops: CDR1 LGHDT, CDR2 YNNKEL (reference sequence). Trimming removed 0 bases from V and 5 bases from J, with 10 bases in between. This CDR3 is built from 14 residues. The CDR3 bases are TGTGCCAGCAGCCAAGACAGTTGGGCATATGGCTACACCTTC. Amino acid sequence: CASSQDSWAYGYTF.

The V and J genes are TRBV13 and TRBJ1-1; D may be TRBD1 (5 bases). Germline values: CDR1 PRHDT, CDR2 FYEKMQ (reference sequence). V was trimmed by 5 bases and J by 6 bases, leaving 22 bases between them. The CDR3 has 16 amino acids. In DNA, the CDR3 is TGTGCCAGCAGCCCAAGCCACGAGAAGGGGATGGCTGAAGCTTTCTTT. Amino acid sequence: CASSPSHEKGMAEAFF.